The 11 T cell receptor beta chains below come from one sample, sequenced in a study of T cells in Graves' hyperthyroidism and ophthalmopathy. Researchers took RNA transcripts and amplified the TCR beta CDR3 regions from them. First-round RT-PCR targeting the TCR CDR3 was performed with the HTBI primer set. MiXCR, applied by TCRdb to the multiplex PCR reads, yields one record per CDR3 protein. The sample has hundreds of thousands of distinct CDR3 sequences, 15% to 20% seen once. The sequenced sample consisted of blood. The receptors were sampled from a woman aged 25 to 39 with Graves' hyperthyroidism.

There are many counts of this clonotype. The CDR3 nucleotides are TGTGCCAGCGCTTTTAACTTTGAAGCTTTCTTT. It translates to CASAFNFEAFF. The gene calls are TRBV6-1 and TRBJ1-1; no clear D. V was clipped by 8 bases and J by 7 bases, with 11 bases between them. Germline-derived CDR1 and CDR2 are MNHNS and SASEGT. The CDR3 spans 11 residues.

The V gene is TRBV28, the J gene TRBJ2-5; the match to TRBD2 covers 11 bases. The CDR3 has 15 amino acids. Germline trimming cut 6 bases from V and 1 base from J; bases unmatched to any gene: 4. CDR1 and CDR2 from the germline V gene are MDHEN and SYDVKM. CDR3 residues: CASRLAGEFQETQYF. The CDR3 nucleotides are TGTGCCAGCAGACTAGCGGGAGAGTTCCAAGAGACCCAGTACTTC.

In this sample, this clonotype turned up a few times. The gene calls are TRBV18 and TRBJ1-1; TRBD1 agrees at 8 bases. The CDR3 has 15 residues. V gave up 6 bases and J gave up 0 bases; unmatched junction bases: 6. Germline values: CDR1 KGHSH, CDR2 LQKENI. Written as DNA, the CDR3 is TGTGCCAGCTCCTCTGGGACAGGAATGAACACTGAAGCTTTCTTT. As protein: CASSSGTGMNTEAFF.

For the CDR3, the DNA is TGCGCCAGCAGCCGAATAGCGGGAGGGTCCGGTAATGAGCAGTTCTTC. This translates into CASSRIAGGSGNEQFF. The rearrangement uses TRBV4-1 and TRBJ2-1; TRBD2 aligns across 11 bases. CDR3 length: 16 residues. Germline CDR1 MGHRA, CDR2 YSYEKL. V shed 4 bases and J 7 bases; nucleotides not matched to a gene: 9.

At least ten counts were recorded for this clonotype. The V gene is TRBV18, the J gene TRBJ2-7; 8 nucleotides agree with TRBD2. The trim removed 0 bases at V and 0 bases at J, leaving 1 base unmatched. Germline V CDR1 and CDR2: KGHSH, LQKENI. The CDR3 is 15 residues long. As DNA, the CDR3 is TGTGCCAGCTCACCACCAGGACTAGCCTCCTACGAGCAGTACTTC. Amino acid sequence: CASSPPGLASYEQYF.

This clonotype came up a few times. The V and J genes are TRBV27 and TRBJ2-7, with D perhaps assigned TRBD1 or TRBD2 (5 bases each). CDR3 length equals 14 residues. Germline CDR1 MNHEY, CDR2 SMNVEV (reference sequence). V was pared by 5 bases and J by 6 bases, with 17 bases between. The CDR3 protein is CASSLGPSRFEQYF. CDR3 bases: TGTGCCAGCAGTCTGGGACCCAGCCGCTTCGAGCAGTACTTC.

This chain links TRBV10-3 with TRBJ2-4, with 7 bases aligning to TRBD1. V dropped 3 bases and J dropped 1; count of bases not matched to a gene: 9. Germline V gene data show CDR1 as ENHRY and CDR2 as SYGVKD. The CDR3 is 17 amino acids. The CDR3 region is CAISDSTGIGAKNIQYF. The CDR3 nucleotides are TGTGCCATCAGTGACTCGACAGGGATCGGGGCCAAAAACATTCAGTACTTC.

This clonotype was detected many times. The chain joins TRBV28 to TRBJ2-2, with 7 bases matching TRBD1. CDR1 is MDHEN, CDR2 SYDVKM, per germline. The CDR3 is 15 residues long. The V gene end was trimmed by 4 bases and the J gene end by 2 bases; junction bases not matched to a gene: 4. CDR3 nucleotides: TGTGCCAGCAGTTGGCGACAGGGAAACACCGGGGAGCTGTTTTTT. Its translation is CASSWRQGNTGELFF.

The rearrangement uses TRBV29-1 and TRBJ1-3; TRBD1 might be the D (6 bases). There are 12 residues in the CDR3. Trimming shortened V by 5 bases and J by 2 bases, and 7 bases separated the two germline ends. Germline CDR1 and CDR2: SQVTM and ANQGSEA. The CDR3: CSVQGPGNTIYF. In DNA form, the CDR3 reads TGCAGCGTTCAGGGGCCTGGAAACACCATATATTTT. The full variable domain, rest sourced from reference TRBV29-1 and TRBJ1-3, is SAVISQKPSRDICQRGTSLTIQCQVDSQVTMMFWYRQQPGQSLTLIATANQGSEATYESGFVIDKFPISRPNLTFSTLTVSNMSPEDSSIYLCSVQGPGNTIYFGEGSWLTVV.

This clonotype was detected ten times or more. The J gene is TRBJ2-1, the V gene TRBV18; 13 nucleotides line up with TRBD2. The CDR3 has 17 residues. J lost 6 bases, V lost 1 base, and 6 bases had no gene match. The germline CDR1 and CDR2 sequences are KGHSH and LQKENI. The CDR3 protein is CASSPLTGTSGVNEQFF. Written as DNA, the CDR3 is TGTGCCAGCTCACCACTCACCGGGACTAGCGGGGTCAATGAGCAGTTCTTC.

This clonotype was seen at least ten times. The CDR3 DNA follows: TGTGCCAGCAGTTCCAACAGGGAACCCTACGAGCAGTACTTC. It yields the protein CASSSNREPYEQYF. The J gene is TRBJ2-7, the V gene TRBV12-3 or TRBV12-4; D perhaps matches TRBD1 (6 bases). Between the trimmed V and J ends, which lost 4 bases and 2 bases, there was a span of 12 bases. This CDR3 comprises 14 residues.